These 19 T cell receptor beta chains were all obtained from the same sample, sequenced in a study of graft-versus-host responses after intestinal transplantation (dated by TCRdb to the early 2020s). These receptors' targets are unknown. The intended sense of this specimen's time point label: cells obtained before transplantation from donor or recipient. Library construction relied on the immunoSEQ multiplex PCR assay. TCRdb retrieved this table from immuneACCESS and kept in-frame rearrangements only. Not all clones are present; in checked studies, unresolved V genes account for under half, and no reason is known for the remainder. A total of tens of thousands of clones appear in this sample, about 95% of them only once. The ten most abundant clones make up approximately 0.25% of the sample. Sequenced here: unstimulated CD8+ T cells sorted from spleen or lymph node cells, sampled before transplant. Receptors were obtained from a human donor who was the organ donor for an intestinal transplant.

CDR3 bases: TGTGCCAGCAGTTTAGGCGCAGGGGGCAGTCTGAGCTACGAGCAGTACTTC. It specifies CASSLGAGGSLSYEQYF. V is TRBV27 and J is TRBJ2-7, with 8 bases identical to TRBD1. Germline trimming cut 2 bases from V and 3 bases from J; bases unmatched to any gene: 12. There are 17 residues in the CDR3. The germline gives CDR1 MNHEY, CDR2 SMNVEV (reference sequence).

This chain joins TRBV7-8 and TRBJ1-4, with 7 bases fitting TRBD1. This CDR3 spans 17 amino acids. V lost 5 bases and J lost 2; bases outside the gene matches: 11. The germline V gene has CDR1 SGHVS and CDR2 FQNEAQ. The CDR3: CASSGSTGLSTNEKLFF. CDR3 DNA sequence: TGTGCCAGCAGCGGGTCGACAGGGCTGTCGACTAATGAAAAACTGTTTTTT.

V gene TRBV28 combines with J gene TRBJ1-1, with D unclear. This CDR3 has 12 amino acids. V was cut by 5 bases and J by 1 base, with 5 bases left in between. Germline CDR1 is MDHEN and CDR2 is SYDVKM. DNA of the CDR3: TGTGCCAGCAGTGAAGAGAACACTGAAGCTTTCTTT. This translates into CASSEENTEAFF. Using reference TRBV28 and TRBJ1-1 for the parts outside the CDR3, the full variable domain is DVKVTQSSRYLVKRTGEKVFLECVQDMDHENMFWYRQDPGLGLRLIYFSYDVKMKEKGDIPEGYSVSREKKERFSLILESASTNQTSMYLCASSEENTEAFFGQGTRLTVV.

As to this clone: A junction end diverges from the germline sequence, so it may reflect a read error. V is TRBV2 and J is TRBJ2-7; D possibly uses TRBD1 or TRBD2 (5 bases each). The CDR3 is 14 amino acids. Germline values: CDR1 SNHLY, CDR2 FYNNEI. CDR3 sequence: CVSNSAGSLDEQYF. CDR3 DNA sequence: TGTGTCAGCAACTCCGCAGGGAGCTTGGACGAGCAGTACTTC.

V is TRBV5-1 and J is TRBJ2-3, with D uncertain. This CDR3 comprises 16 residues. V lost 1 base and J 4 bases, leaving 16 bases between the germline ends. Per germline, CDR1 SGHRS and CDR2 YFSETQ. CDR3 in amino acids: CASSLSQAEWPDTQYF. For the CDR3, the DNA is TGCGCCAGCAGCTTGTCGCAGGCCGAGTGGCCAGATACGCAGTATTTT.

This chain links TRBV4-1 with TRBJ1-1; no firm D call. Trimming shortened V by 1 base and J by 4 bases, and 13 bases separated the two germline ends. Germline V gives CDR1 MGHRA, CDR2 YSYEKL. The CDR3 extends over 15 amino acids. CDR3 amino acids: CASSQVTGWGTEAFF. The CDR3, as DNA: TGCGCCAGCAGCCAAGTGACCGGATGGGGCACTGAAGCTTTCTTT.

CDR3 protein: CASSLELTGGYPPGDTEAFF. CDR3 nucleotide sequence: TGTGCCAGCAGCTTGGAGCTGACAGGGGGCTACCCTCCCGGCGACACTGAAGCTTTCTTT. V is TRBV5-8 and J is TRBJ1-1; TRBD1 aligns across 10 bases. CDR1 SGHTS and CDR2 YDEGEE come from the germline V gene. J lost 3 bases, V lost 0 bases, and 17 bases had no gene match. The CDR3 consists of 20 residues.

The chain has TRBV9 and TRBJ1-1; no clear D. Between the trimmed V and J ends, which lost 7 bases and 1 base, there was a span of 8 bases. The CDR3 consists of 12 residues. The germline V gene encodes CDR1 SGDLS and CDR2 YYNGEE. In DNA form, the CDR3 reads TGTGCCAGCGGTGGACGGAACACTGAAGCTTTCTTT. This translates into CASGGRNTEAFF.

The chain couples TRBV7-6 to TRBJ1-2; D unresolved. The CDR3 runs to 17 residues. CDR1 is SGHVS and CDR2 is FNYEAQ in the germline V gene. Trimming took 2 bases from V and 0 from J, leaving 16 bases between them. CDR3 amino acids: CASSLYDKDQTNYGYTF. The CDR3, as DNA: TGTGCCAGCAGCTTATATGACAAGGACCAGACTAACTATGGCTACACCTTC. The variable domain in full, with the rest retrieved from reference TRBV7-6 and TRBJ1-2, is GAGVSQSPRYKVTKRGQDVALRCDPISGHVSLYWYRQALGQGPEFLTYFNYEAQQDKSGLPNDRFSAERPEGSISTLTIQRTEQRDSAMYRCASSLYDKDQTNYGYTFGSGTRLTVV.

The genes are TRBV11-2 and TRBJ2-2, with D unresolved. Germline V gene data show CDR1 as SGHAT and CDR2 as FQNNGV. The CDR3 is made up of 12 amino acids. V shed 8 bases and J shed 6 bases, with 10 bases lying between them. The CDR3 DNA sequence: TGTGCCAGCCAACACGGGCCCGGGGAGCTGTTTTTT. Translation: CASQHGPGELFF.

This chain joins TRBV4-1 and TRBJ2-1; 10 bases line up with TRBD2. The CDR3 totals 19 residues. V lost 3 bases and J lost 8; bases outside the gene matches: 19. Germline CDR1 is MGHRA and CDR2 is YSYEKL. The CDR3 DNA reads as TGCGCCAGCAGCCAGGCTAGCGGGGGCCTTTTTGGCTACTCCGATGAGCAGTTCTTC. This translates into CASSQASGGLFGYSDEQFF.

The V and J genes are TRBV18 and TRBJ1-4; 10 bases agree with TRBD1. Per germline, CDR1 KGHSH and CDR2 LQKENI. This CDR3 region has 15 residues. With V trimmed by 2 bases and J by 7 bases, 4 bases remained unmatched. The CDR3 DNA sequence: TGTGCCAGCTCACCAGCGACAGGGGGCGGTGAAAAACTGTTTTTT. Protein product: CASSPATGGGEKLFF. Full variable domain (rest looked up from reference TRBV18 and TRBJ1-4): NAGVMQNPRHLVRRRGQEARLRCSPMKGHSHVYWYRQLPEEGLKFMVYLQKENIIDESGMPKERFSAEFPKEGPSILRIQQVVRGDSAAYFCASSPATGGGEKLFFGSGTQLSVL.

This chain joins TRBV4-1 and TRBJ2-5; D not certain. The last part of the DNA fits TRBJ2-7 better; the J call may be wrong. Germline V gene data show CDR1 as MGHRA and CDR2 as YSYEKL. The CDR3 covers 15 residues. The CDR3 sequence: CASSQDHIQVYEQYF. In DNA form, the CDR3 reads TGCGCCAGCAGCCAAGATCATATTCAGGTCTACGAGCAGTACTTC.

The chain has TRBV28 and TRBJ2-2, with D possibly TRBD1 on 5 matching bases. This CDR3 is built from 12 residues. Trimming cost V 9 bases and J 2 bases, with 7 bases left between them. Germline V gene data show CDR1 as MDHEN and CDR2 as SYDVKM. The CDR3 spells CASGHNTGELFF. The CDR3 DNA is TGTGCCAGTGGACACAACACCGGGGAGCTGTTTTTT.

This rearrangement joins TRBV27 to TRBJ2-5; possible D gene TRBD2, 6 bases. Trimming left V 6 bases short and J 11 bases short, with 22 bases between. Germline assignment: CDR1 MNHEY and CDR2 SMNVEV (reference sequence). The CDR3 loop spans 14 amino acids. The CDR3 is CASSPSGDYVEQYF. The CDR3 DNA follows: TGTGCCAGCAGCCCATCGGGAGACTACGTGGAGCAGTACTTC.

The chain is built from TRBV7-6 and TRBJ1-1; 10 bases match TRBD1. Germline-derived CDR1 and CDR2 are SGHVS and FNYEAQ. With 3 bases clipped from V and 4 bases from J, the junction kept 2 bases outside the gene matches. The CDR3 loop spans 14 amino acids. This CDR3 is CASSLGTGVTEAFF. In DNA, the CDR3 is TGTGCCAGCAGCTTGGGGACAGGGGTCACTGAAGCTTTCTTT.

The chain recombines TRBV13 with TRBJ1-2; D call uncertain. Germline lookup yields CDR1 PRHDT and CDR2 FYEKMQ (reference sequence). The CDR3 consists of 15 residues. Trimming took off 1 base at V and 0 bases at J, with 9 bases between the two ends. CDR3 bases: TGTGCCAGCAGCTTAGCTAACTTTGCTAACTATGGCTACACCTTC. It is translated as CASSLANFANYGYTF. The full variable domain, rest sourced from reference TRBV13 and TRBJ1-2, is AAGVIQSPRHLIKEKRETATLKCYPIPRHDTVYWYQQGPGQDPQFLISFYEKMQSDKGSIPDRFSAQQFSDYHSELNMSSLELGDSALYFCASSLANFANYGYTFGSGTRLTVV.

This chain joins TRBV10-3 and TRBJ1-5, with 9 bases matching TRBD1. Germline V gene data show CDR1 as ENHRY and CDR2 as SYGVKD. V lost 6 bases and J lost 7; bases outside the gene matches: 10. CDR3 size: 15 residues. This chain's CDR3 is CAIRGGQGNEQPQHF. The CDR3 DNA is TGTGCCATCAGGGGGGGACAGGGAAACGAGCAGCCCCAGCATTTT.

This chain connects TRBV25-1 to TRBJ2-1, with D unresolved. V was trimmed by 3 bases and J by 0 bases, leaving 6 bases between them. CDR3 length: 14 amino acids. The germline V gene has CDR1 MGHDK and CDR2 SYGVNS. CDR3 residues: CASSDGDSYNEQFF. CDR3 DNA sequence: TGTGCCAGCAGTGATGGCGACTCCTACAATGAGCAGTTCTTC.